This T cell receptor beta chain appears in the sequencing data of a study of cytomegalovirus exposure and HLA in healthy donors. Turning to the study itself: From about 179 million T cells, an earlier analysis saw 110 million or so unique TCR beta sequences. Study findings and constraints: The authors excluded some V segments, including TRBV6-2 and TRBV6-3, as indistinguishable.

About this clone itself: Antigen: not known.

Use of 60 Vbeta and 13 Jbeta primers characterized the PCR. Per the study methods: Unique TCR beta chains numbered around 80 million in a later analysis, with about 11 million shared. The method was immunoSEQ multiplex PCR; TCRdb's version includes in-frame clones alone and lacks a portion of them. That table furnishes V, J and clone size, whereas the DNA furnished D and trimming. Of around 140,000 clones in the sample, roughly four fifths were seen once. The CDR3 has 16 residues. The V end was cut by 5 bases, the J end by 2 bases, with 16 bases between. The germline gives CDR1 MDHEN, CDR2 SYDVKM. The genes are TRBV28 and TRBJ2-1; a weak D match, TRBD2 (5 bases). The sequence was obtained from a man aged 18 to 30 in good health and CMV-seropositive. Sample: PBMCs. CDR3 in amino acids: CASSGSLASAYNEQFF. DNA for the CDR3: TGTGCCAGCAGTGGATCCCTAGCTTCGGCCTACAATGAGCAGTTCTTC. Variable domain in full (rest from reference TRBV28 and TRBJ2-1): DVKVTQSSRYLVKRTGEKVFLECVQDMDHENMFWYRQDPGLGLRLIYFSYDVKMKEKGDIPEGYSVSREKKERFSLILESASTNQTSMYLCASSGSLASAYNEQFFGPGTRLTVL.